This T cell receptor (beta chain) was captured by sequencing in a study of shared clonotypes between healthy human individuals. Trimming took 3 bases from V and 5 from J, leaving 16 bases between them. This CDR3 has 16 residues. Germline loops: CDR1 SGHDN, CDR2 FVKESK. Nashville, Tennessee was home to all donors, who were Caucasian adults. The protocol was immunoSEQ multiplex PCR, while the TCRdb copy is restricted to in-frame clones and leaves out a portion. The table shows 2.3 million or so clones, with 80% to 95% occurring only once. V usage is TRBV14 and J usage is TRBJ1-4; D call uncertain. The sequence was collected from a man aged 18 to 30 in good health. Some clones in this sample may be carry-over from other donors' samples. The sample taken for sequencing was naive CD4+ T cells from PBMCs. Subset described: CD45RA+ positively selected. DNA for the CDR3: TGTGCCAGCAGCCAGAATTGGCTAGGACGAAATGAAAAACTGTTTTTT. Translated: CASSQNWLGRNEKLFF.